The sequence of this T cell receptor (beta chain) was determined in a study of shared clonotypes between healthy human individuals. Sequenced by immunoSEQ multiplex PCR; TCRdb stores in-frame clones only, minus some. This table has about 490,000 clones, over 60% appearing once. Trimming removed 6 bases from V and 0 bases from J; junction bases left unmatched: 14. Per the germline V gene, CDR1 is MGHRA and CDR2 is YSYEKL. CDR3 length equals 19 residues. This sequence was found in a woman aged 40 to 50 in good health. Some clones in this sample may be carry-over from other donors' samples. Specimen: PBMCs. The chain is built from TRBV4-1 and TRBJ2-1, with 10 bases identical to TRBD2. The CDR3 DNA follows: TGCGCCAGCAGGTATACGGGACTAGCGACCCCGAGCTCCTACAATGAGCAGTTCTTC. This sequence encodes CASRYTGLATPSSYNEQFF.